This T cell receptor beta chain was sequenced during a study of radiotherapy plus CTLA-4 blockade in lung cancer (dated by TCRdb to 2016 to 2019). Regarding the research as a whole: Among the enrolled patients, about 19% had an objective response, and less than 40% reached disease control.

The study evaluated CTLA-4 blockade (ipilimumab) given together with focal radiation therapy in patients who had chemo-refractory metastatic non-small-cell lung cancer. The receptor library was made with the immunoSEQ multiplex PCR assay. Held by TCRdb, this immuneACCESS table contains in-frame sequences only and omits some clones. Under half of the omission traces to an unresolved V gene where checked; the cause of the rest is unknown. Present in this sample are about 48,000 clones, around 86% of which were seen just once. Of the sample, approximately 3.3% falls within the top ten clones. The CDR3 contains 16 residues, cysteine and phenylalanine counted. Left in the record is the CDR3 DNA by itself, 48 bases read in frame from the first base. The trim is 5 bases for V and 0 bases for J, with a gap of 15 bases between the germline ends. From a lookup of the germline V gene (reference sequence), CDR1 and CDR2 are LNHDA and SQIVND.

What the work shows at the level of the full study, not this receptor alone: Increased serum interferon-beta after radiation, together with early dynamic changes in blood T cell clones, were reported to be the strongest predictors of response. After treatment with radiotherapy and ipilimumab, TCR clones that came from tumors expanded in the peripheral blood.

As concerns this clone: Its antigen is currently not known. No much larger clone exists at a distance of one base, and base qualities are not known.

The clonotype comes from a human donor with non-small cell lung cancer who had stable disease on radiotherapy plus ipilimumab. Material: peripheral blood, obtained from a patient treated with radiotherapy plus ipilimumab. The V gene is TRBV19 and the J gene is TRBJ2-3; a tentative D match to TRBD1 spans 6 bases. The bases are TGTGCCAGTAGTGGGTCCGGGACACCAAGCACAGATACGCAGTATTTT. Its product reads: CASSGSGTPSTDTQYF. With the rest looked up from the reference TRBV19 and TRBJ2-3 genes rather than sequenced, the full variable domain is DGGITQSPKYLFRKEGQNVTLSCEQNLNHDAMYWYRQDPGQGLRLIYYSQIVNDFQKGDIAEGYSVSREKKESFPLTVTSAQKNPTAFYLCASSGSGTPSTDTQYFGPGTRLTVL.